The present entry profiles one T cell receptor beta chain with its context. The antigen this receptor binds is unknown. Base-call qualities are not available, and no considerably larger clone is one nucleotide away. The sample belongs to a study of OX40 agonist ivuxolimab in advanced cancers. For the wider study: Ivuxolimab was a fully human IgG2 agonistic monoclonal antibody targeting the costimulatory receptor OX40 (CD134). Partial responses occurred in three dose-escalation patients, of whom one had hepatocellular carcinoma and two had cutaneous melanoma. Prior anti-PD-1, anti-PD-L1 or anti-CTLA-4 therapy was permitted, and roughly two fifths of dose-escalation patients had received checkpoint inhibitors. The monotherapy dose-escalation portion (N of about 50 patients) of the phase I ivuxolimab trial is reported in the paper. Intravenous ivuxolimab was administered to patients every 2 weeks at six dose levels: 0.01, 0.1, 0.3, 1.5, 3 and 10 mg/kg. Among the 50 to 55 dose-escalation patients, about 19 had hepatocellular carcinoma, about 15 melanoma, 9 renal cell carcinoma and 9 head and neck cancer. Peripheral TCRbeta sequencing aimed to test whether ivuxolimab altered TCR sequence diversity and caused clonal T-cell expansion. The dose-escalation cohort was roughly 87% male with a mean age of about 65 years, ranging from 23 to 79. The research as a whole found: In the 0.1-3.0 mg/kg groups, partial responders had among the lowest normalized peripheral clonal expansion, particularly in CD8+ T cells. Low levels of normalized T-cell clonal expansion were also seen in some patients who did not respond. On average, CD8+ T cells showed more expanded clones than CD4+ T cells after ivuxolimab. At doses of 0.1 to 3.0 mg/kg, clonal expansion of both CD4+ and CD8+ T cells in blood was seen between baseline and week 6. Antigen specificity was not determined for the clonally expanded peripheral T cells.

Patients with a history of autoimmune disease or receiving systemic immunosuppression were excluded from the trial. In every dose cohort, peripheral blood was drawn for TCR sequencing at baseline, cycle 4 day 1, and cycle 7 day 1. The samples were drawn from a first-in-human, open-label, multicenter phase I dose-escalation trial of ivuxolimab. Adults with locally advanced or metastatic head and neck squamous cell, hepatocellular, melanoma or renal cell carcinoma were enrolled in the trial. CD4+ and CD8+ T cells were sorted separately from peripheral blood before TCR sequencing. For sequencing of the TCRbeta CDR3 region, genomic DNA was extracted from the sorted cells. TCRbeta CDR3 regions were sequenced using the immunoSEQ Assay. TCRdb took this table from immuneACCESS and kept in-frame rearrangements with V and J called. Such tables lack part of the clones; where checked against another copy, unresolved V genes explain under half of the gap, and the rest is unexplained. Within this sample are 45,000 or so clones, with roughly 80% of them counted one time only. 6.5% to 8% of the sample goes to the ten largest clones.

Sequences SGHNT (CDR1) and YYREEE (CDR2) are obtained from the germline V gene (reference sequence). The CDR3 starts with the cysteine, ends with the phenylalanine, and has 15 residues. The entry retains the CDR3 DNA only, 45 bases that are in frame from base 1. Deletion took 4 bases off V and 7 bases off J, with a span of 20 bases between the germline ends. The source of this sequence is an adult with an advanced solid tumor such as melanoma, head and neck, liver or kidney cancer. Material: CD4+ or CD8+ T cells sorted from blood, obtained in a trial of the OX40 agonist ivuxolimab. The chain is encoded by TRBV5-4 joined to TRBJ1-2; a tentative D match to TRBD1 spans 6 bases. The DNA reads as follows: TGTGCCAGCAGCCTGGGGGCACTCGAGGCGGCTGGCTACACCTTC. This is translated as CASSLGALEAAGYTF.